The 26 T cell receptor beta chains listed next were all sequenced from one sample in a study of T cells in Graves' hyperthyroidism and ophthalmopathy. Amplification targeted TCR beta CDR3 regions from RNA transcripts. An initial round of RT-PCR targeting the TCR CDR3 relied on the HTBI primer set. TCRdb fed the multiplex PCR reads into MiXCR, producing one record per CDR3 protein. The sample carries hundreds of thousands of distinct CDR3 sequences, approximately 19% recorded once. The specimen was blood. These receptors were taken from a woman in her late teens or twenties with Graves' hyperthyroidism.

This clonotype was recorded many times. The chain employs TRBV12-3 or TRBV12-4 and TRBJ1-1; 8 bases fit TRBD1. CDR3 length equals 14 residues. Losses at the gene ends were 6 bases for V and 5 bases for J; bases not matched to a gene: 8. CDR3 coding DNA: TGTGCCAGCAGCCGACAGGGGTTTTGGACTGAAGCTTTCTTT. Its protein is CASSRQGFWTEAFF.

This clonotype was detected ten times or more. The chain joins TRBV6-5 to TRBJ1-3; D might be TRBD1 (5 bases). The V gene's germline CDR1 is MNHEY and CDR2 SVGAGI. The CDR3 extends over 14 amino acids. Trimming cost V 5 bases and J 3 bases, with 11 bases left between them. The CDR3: CASSLRQRGNTIYF. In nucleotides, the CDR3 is TGTGCCAGCAGTCTACGACAGCGTGGAAACACCATATATTTT.

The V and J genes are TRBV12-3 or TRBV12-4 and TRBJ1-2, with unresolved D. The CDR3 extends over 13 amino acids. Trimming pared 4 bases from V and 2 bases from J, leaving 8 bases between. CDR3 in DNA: TGTGCCAGCAGTTCTGTAGTGAACTATGGCTACACCTTC. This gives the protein CASSSVVNYGYTF.

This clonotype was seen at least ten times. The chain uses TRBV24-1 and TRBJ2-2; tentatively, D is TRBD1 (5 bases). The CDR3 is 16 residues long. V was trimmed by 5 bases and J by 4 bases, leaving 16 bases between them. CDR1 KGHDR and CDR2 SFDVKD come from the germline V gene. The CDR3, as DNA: TGTGCCACCAGTGGGTCAGGGCTGTGGGGCACCGGGGAGCTGTTTTTT. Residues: CATSGSGLWGTGELFF.

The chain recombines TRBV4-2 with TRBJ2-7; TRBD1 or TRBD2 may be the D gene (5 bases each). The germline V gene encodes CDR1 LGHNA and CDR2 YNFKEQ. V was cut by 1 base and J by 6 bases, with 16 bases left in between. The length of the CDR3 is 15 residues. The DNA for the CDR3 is TGTGCCAGCAGCCAAGCGATAGGCAGGGACGGCGAGCAGTACTTC. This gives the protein CASSQAIGRDGEQYF.

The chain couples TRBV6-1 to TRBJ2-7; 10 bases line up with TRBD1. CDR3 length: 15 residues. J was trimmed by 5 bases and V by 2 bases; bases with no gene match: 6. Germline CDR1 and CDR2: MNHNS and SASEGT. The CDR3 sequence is CASSERQGAINEQYF. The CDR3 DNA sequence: TGTGCCAGCAGTGAAAGACAGGGGGCCATCAACGAGCAGTACTTC.

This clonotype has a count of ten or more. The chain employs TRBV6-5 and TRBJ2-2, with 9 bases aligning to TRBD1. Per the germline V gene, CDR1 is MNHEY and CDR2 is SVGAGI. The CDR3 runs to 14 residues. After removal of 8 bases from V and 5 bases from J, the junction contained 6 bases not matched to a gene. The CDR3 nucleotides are TGTGCCAGCTTACAGGGGGCGCGAACCGGGGAGCTGTTTTTT. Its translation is CASLQGARTGELFF.

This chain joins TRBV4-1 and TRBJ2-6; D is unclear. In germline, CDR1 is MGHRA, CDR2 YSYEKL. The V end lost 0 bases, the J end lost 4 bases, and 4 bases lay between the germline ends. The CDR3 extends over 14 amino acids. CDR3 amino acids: CASSQDGGANVLTF. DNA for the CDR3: TGCGCCAGCAGCCAAGACGGGGGGGCCAACGTCCTGACTTTC.

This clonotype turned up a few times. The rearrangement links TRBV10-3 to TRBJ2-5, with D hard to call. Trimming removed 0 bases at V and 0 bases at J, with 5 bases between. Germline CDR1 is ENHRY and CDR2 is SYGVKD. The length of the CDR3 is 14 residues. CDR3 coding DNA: TGTGCCATCAGTGAGTCGGGCGACCAAGAGACCCAGTACTTC. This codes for CAISESGDQETQYF.

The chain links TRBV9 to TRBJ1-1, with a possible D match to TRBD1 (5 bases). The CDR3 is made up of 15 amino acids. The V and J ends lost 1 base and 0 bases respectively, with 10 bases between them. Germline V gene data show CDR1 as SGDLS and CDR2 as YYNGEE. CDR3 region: CASSVLQEMNTEAFF. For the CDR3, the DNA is TGTGCCAGCAGCGTATTACAGGAGATGAACACTGAAGCTTTCTTT. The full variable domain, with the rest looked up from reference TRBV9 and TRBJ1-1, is DSGVTQTPKHLITATGQRVTLRCSPRSGDLSVYWYQQSLDQGLQFLIQYYNGEERAKGNILERFSAQQFPDLHSELNLSSLELGDSALYFCASSVLQEMNTEAFFGQGTRLTVV.

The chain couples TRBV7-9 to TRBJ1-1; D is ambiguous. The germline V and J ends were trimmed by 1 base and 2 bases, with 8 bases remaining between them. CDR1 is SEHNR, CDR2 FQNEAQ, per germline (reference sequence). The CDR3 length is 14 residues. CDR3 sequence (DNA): TGTGCCAGCAGCTTAGTGCACGGTAACACTGAAGCTTTCTTT. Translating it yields CASSLVHGNTEAFF. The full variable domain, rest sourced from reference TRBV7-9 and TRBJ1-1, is DTGVSQNPRHKITKRGQNVTFRCDPISEHNRLYWYRQTLGQGPEFLTYFQNEAQLEKSRLLSDRFSAERPKGSFSTLEIQRTEQGDSAMYLCASSLVHGNTEAFFGQGTRLTVV.

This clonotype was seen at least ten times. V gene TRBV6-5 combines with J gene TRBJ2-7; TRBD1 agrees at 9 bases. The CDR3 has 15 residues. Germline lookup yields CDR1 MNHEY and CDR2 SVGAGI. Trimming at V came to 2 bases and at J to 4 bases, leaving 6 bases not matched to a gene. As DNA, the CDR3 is TGTGCCAGCAGTTACGGGACAGGGTTTAGGTACGAGCAGTACTTC. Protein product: CASSYGTGFRYEQYF.

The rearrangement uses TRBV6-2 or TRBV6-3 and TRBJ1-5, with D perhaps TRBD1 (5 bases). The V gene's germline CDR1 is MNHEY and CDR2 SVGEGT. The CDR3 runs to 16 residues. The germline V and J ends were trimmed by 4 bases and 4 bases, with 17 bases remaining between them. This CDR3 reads CASSLNRLIRNQPQHF. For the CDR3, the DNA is TGTGCCAGCAGTTTGAACAGGTTAATCAGAAATCAGCCCCAGCATTTT.

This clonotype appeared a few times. The CDR3 DNA sequence: TGTGCCAGCAGCCTAGGACAAACAAATTCACCCCTCCACTTT. This sequence encodes CASSLGQTNSPLHF. The chain uses TRBV7-9 and TRBJ1-6; D possibly corresponds to TRBD1 (5 bases). Germline CDR1 and CDR2: SEHNR and FQNEAQ (reference sequence). The CDR3 loop spans 14 amino acids. The V gene lost 5 bases and the J gene lost 7 bases, with 12 bases spanning the gap. The full variable domain, rest sourced from reference TRBV7-9 and TRBJ1-6, is DTGVSQNPRHKITKRGQNVTFRCDPISEHNRLYWYRQTLGQGPEFLTYFQNEAQLEKSRLLSDRFSAERPKGSFSTLEIQRTEQGDSAMYLCASSLGQTNSPLHFGNGTRLTVT.

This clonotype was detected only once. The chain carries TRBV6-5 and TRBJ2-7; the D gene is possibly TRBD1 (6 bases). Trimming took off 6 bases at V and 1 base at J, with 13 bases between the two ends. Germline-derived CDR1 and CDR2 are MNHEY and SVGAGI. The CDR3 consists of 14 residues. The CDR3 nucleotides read TGTGCCAGCAGATCCTCGGACAGTTCCTACGAGCAGTACTTC. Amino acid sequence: CASRSSDSSYEQYF.

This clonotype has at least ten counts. For the CDR3, the DNA is TGTGCCGGACGAACACGGACAGGGAACTATGGCTACACCTTC. Translated, it gives CAGRTRTGNYGYTF. The rearrangement links TRBV2 to TRBJ1-2; 8 bases align to TRBD1. This CDR3 is 14 amino acids long. J gave up 2 bases and V 11 bases, and 10 bases lay outside the gene matches. Per germline, CDR1 SNHLY and CDR2 FYNNEI. Variable domain in full (rest from reference TRBV2 and TRBJ1-2): EPEVTQTPSHQVTQMGQEVILRCVPISNHLYFYWYRQILGQKVEFLVSFYNNEISEKSEIFDDQFSVERPDGSNFTLKIRSTKLEDSAMYFCAGRTRTGNYGYTFGSGTRLTVV.

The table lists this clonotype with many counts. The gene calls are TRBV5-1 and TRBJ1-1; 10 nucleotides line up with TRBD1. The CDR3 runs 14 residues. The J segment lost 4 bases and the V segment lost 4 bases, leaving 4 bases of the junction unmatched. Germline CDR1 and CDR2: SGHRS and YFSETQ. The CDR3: CASSGGQGFTEAFF. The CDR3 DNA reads TGCGCCAGCAGCGGGGGACAGGGGTTCACTGAAGCTTTCTTT.

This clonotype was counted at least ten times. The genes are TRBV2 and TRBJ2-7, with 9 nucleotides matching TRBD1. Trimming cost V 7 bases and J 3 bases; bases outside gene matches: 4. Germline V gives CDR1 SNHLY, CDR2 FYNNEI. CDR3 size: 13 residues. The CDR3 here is CASTGQGDYEQYF. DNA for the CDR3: TGTGCCAGCACGGGACAGGGTGACTACGAGCAGTACTTC.

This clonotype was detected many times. CDR3 loop: CASFGGPYQETQYF. CDR3 coding DNA: TGCGCCAGCTTTGGGGGGCCGTACCAAGAGACCCAGTACTTC. The rearrangement joins TRBV5-1 to TRBJ2-5, with D possibly called TRBD1 or TRBD2 (6 bases each). Trimming cost V 7 bases and J 0 bases, with 13 bases left between them. CDR1 and CDR2 from the germline V gene are SGHRS and YFSETQ. The CDR3 covers 14 residues.

The CDR3 protein is CASILSRRGNTEAFF. DNA for the CDR3: TGTGCCAGTATCCTGTCGCGGAGAGGTAACACTGAAGCTTTCTTT. The chain joins TRBV19 to TRBJ1-1; D not certain. Germline V gives CDR1 LNHDA, CDR2 SQIVND (reference sequence). V was trimmed by 7 bases and J by 2 bases, leaving 17 bases between them. This CDR3 comprises 15 residues.

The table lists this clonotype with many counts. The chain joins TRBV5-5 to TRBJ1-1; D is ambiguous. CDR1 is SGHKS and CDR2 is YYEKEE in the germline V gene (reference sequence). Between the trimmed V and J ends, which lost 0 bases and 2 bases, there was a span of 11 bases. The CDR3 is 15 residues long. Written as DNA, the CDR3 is TGTGCCAGCAGCTTGGTCCCGGATCGAAACACTGAAGCTTTCTTT. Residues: CASSLVPDRNTEAFF.

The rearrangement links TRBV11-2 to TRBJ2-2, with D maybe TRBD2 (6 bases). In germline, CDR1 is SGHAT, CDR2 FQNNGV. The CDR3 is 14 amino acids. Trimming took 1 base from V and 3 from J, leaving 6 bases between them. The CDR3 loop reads CASSLGDYTGELFF. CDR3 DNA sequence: TGTGCCAGCAGCTTAGGGGACTACACCGGGGAGCTGTTTTTT.

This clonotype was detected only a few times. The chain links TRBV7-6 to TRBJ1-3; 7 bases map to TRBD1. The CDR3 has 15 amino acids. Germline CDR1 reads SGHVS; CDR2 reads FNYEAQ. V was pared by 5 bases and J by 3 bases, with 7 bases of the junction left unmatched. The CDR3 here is CASSPSTGYGNTIYF. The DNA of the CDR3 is TGTGCCAGCAGCCCTTCGACAGGGTATGGAAACACCATATATTTT.

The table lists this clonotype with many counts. The CDR3 loop reads CASSLASQGDTEAFF. The DNA for the CDR3 is TGTGCCAGCAGCTTGGCTTCACAGGGGGATACTGAAGCTTTCTTT. This chain links TRBV5-6 with TRBJ1-1, with 8 bases matching TRBD1. The CDR3 loop spans 15 amino acids. Trimming took 0 bases from V and 5 from J; bases not matched to a gene: 6. CDR1 is SGHDT and CDR2 is YYEEEE in the germline V gene.

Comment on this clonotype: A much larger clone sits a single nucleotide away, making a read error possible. This CDR3 reads CASKPMGRDSTEAFF. CDR3 bases: TGTGCCAGCAAGCCCATGGGCAGGGACAGCACTGAAGCTTTCTTT. V usage is TRBV2 and J usage is TRBJ1-1, with 7 bases matching TRBD1. Germline V gives CDR1 SNHLY, CDR2 FYNNEI. With 7 bases clipped from V and 4 bases from J, the junction kept 12 bases outside the gene matches. The CDR3 spans 15 residues. The full variable domain, completed using reference TRBV2 and TRBJ1-1, is EPEVTQTPSHQVTQMGQEVILRCVPISNHLYFYWYRQILGQKVEFLVSFYNNEISEKSEIFDDQFSVERPDGSNFTLKIRSTKLEDSAMYFCASKPMGRDSTEAFFGQGTRLTVV.

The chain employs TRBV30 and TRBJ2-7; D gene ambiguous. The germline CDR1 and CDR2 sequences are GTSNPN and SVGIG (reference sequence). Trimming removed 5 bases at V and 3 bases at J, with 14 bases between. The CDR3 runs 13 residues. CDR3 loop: CAWQTQTLYEQYF. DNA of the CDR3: TGTGCCTGGCAAACCCAGACCCTCTACGAGCAGTACTTC.